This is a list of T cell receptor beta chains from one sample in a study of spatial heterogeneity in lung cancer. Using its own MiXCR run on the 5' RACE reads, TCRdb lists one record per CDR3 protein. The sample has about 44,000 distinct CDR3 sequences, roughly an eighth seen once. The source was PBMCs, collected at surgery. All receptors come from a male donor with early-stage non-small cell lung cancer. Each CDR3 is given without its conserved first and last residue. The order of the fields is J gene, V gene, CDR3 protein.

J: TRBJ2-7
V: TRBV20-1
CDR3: SASGTGTSYEQY

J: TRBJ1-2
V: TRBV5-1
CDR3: ASSPERFRDYGYT

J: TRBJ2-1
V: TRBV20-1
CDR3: SARDRELYNEQF

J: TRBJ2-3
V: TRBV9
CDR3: ASSVGAGVGADTQY

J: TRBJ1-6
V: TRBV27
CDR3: ASSRGRTGDNSPLH

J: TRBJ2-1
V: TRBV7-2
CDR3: ASLDQREGEQF

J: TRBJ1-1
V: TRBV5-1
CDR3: ASSPGQMNTEAF

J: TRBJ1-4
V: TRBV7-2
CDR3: ASSLTLQGAGEKLF

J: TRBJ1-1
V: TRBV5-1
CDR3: ASSLYGGSLMNTEAF

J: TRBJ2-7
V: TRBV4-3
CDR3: ASSQAQGRYEQY

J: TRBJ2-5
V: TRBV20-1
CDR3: SARGLGGPQETQY

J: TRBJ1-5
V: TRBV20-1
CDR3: SATTSGNQPQH

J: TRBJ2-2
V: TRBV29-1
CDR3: SVEDWTASTNTGELF

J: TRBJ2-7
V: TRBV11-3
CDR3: ASSPGQVPYEQY

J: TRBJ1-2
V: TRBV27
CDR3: ASSLQGANYGYT

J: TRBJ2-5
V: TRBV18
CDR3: ASSPLDPGRQETQY

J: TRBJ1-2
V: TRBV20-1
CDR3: SAAVRSYGYT

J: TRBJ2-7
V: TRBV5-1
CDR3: ASSFGQSYEQY

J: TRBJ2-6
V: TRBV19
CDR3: ASSGVLETSGANVLT

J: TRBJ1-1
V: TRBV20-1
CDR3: SASRGADTEAF

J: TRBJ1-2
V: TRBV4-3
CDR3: ASSQGVGVFGYT

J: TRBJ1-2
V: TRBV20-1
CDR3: RGAAAGVYGYT

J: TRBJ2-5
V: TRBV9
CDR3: ASSVAGTGQETQY

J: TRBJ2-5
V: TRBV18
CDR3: ASSPRTGGLQETQY

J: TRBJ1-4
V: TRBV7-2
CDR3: ASSAHRRGNEKLF

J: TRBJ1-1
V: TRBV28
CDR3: ASSTGSILEAF

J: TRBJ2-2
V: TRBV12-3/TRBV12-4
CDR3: ASSPEGIWTGELF

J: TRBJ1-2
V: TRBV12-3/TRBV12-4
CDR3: ASSPIGGARGYT